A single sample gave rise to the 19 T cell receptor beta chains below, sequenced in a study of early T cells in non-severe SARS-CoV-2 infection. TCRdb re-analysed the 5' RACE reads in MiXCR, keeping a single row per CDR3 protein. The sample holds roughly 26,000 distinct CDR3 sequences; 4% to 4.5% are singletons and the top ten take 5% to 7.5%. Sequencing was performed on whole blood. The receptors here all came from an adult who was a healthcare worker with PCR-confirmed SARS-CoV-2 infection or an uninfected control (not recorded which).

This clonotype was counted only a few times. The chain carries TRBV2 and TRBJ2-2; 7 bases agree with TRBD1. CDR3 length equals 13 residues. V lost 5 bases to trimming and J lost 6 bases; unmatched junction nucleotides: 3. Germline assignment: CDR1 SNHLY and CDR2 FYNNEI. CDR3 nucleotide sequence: TGTGCCAGCAGTAAACAGGGGTCCGGGGAGCTGTTTTTT. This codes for CASSKQGSGELFF.

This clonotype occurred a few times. CDR3 in DNA: TGCAGTGCTAGCAAAGGACTAGAACCTTTGGGGGACTACAATGAGCAGTTCTTC. This sequence encodes CSASKGLEPLGDYNEQFF. The chain joins TRBV20-1 to TRBJ2-1; 7 nucleotides line up with TRBD2. From germline, CDR1 is DFQATT and CDR2 SNEGSKA (reference sequence). CDR3 length: 18 residues. The ends lost 3 bases at V and 3 bases at J; junction bases unmatched: 17.

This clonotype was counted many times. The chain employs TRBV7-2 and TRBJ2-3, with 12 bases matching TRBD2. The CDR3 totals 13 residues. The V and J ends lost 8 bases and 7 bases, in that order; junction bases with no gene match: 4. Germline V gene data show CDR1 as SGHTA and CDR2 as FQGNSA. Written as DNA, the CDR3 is TGTGCCAGCGCGCTAGCGGGAGGGCATACGCAGTATTTT. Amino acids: CASALAGGHTQYF.

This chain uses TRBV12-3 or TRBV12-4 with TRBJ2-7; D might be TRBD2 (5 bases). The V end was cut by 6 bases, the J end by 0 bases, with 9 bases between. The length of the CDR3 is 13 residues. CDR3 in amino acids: CASSTSGSYEQYF. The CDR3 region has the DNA TGTGCCAGCAGCACTAGTGGCTCCTACGAGCAGTACTTC.

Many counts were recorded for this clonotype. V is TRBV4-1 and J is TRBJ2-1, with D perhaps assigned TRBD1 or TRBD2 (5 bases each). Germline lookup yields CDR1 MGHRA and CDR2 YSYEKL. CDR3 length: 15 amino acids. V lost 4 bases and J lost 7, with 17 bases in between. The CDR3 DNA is TGCGCCAGCAGCCGGTCATTATCTGAGGGGAATGAGCAGTTCTTC. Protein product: CASSRSLSEGNEQFF.

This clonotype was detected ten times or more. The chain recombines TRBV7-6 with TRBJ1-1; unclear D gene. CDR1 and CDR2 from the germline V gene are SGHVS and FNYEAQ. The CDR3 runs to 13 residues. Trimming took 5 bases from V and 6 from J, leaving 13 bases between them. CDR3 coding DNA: TGTGCCAGCAGCCGACCCCCTGGAGCTGAAGCTTTCTTT. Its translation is CASSRPPGAEAFF.

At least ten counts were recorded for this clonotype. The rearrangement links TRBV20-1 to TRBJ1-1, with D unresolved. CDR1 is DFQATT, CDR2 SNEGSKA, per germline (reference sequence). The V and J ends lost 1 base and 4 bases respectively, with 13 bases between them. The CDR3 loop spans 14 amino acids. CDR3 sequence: CSARAPQRATEAFF. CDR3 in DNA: TGCAGTGCTAGAGCCCCCCAGCGGGCCACTGAAGCTTTCTTT.

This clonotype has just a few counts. The CDR3: CASSLGTNTEAFF. CDR3 bases: TGTGCCAGCAGCTTAGGAACCAACACTGAAGCTTTCTTT. This sequence joins TRBV11-3 and TRBJ1-1; D is unresolved. Germline CDR1 reads SGHNT; CDR2 reads YENEEA. With 1 base removed from V and 2 bases from J, the gap between germline ends came to 5 bases. This CDR3 spans 13 amino acids.

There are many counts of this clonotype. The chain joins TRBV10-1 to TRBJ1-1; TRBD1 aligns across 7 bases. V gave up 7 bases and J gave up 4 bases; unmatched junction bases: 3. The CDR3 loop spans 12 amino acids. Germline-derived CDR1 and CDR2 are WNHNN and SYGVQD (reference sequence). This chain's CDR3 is CASISGGTEAFF. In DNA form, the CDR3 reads TGCGCCAGCATTTCAGGGGGCACTGAAGCTTTCTTT.

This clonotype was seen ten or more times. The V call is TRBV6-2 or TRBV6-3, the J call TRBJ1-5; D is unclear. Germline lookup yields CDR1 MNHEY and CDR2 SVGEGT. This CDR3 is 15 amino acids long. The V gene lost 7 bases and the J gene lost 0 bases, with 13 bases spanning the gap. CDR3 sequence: CASTQGRYSNQPQHF. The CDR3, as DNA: TGTGCCAGCACCCAAGGGCGGTATAGCAATCAGCCCCAGCATTTT.

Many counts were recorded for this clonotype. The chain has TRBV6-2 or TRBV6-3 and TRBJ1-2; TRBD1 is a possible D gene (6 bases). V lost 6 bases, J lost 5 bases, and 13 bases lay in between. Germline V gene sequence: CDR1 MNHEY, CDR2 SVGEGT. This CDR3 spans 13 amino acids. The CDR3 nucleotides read TGTGCCAGCAGCCGTACAGGGATGTATGGCTACACCTTC. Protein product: CASSRTGMYGYTF.

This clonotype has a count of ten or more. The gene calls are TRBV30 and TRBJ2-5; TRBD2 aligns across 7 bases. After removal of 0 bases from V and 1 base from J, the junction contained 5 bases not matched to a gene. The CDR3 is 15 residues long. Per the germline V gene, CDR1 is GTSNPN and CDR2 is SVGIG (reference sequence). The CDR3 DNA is TGTGCCTGGAGTGTAAAGCGGGAATTCCAAGAGACCCAGTACTTC. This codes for CAWSVKREFQETQYF.

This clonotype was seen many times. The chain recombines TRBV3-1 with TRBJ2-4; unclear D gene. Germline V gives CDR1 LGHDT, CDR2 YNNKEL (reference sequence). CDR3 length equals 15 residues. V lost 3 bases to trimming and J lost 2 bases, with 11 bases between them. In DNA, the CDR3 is TGTGCCAGCAGCCATGACTCTGGGACCAAAAACATTCAGTACTTC. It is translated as CASSHDSGTKNIQYF.

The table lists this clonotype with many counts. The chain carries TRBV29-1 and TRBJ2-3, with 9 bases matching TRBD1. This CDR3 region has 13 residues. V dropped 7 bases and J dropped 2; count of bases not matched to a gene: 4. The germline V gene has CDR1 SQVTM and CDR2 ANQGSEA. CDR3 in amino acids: CSEGTGNTDTQYF. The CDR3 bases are TGCAGCGAGGGGACAGGGAACACAGATACGCAGTATTTT.

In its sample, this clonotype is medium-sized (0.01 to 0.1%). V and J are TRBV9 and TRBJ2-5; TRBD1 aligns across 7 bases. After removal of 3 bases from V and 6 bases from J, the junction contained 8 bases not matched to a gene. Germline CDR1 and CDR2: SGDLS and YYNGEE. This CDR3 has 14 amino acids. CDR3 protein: CASSGPGQLQTQYF. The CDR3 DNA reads TGTGCCAGCAGCGGACCGGGACAGCTACAGACCCAGTACTTC.

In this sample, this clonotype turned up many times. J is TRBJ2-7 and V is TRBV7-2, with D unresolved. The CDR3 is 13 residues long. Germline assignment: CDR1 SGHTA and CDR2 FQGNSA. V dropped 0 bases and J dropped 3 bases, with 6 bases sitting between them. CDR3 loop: CASSLAGSYEQYF. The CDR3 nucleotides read TGTGCCAGCAGCTTAGCGGGCAGCTACGAGCAGTACTTC. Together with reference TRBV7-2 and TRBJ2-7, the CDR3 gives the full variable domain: GAGVSQSPSNKVTEKGKDVELRCDPISGHTALYWYRQSLGQGLEFLIYFQGNSAPDKSGLPSDRFSAERTGGSVSTLTIQRTQQEDSAVYLCASSLAGSYEQYFGPGTRLTVT.

CDR3 DNA sequence: TGTGCCAGCAGCTTAGGAGTAAGTGGAAACACCATATATTTT. This gives the protein CASSLGVSGNTIYF. This chain joins TRBV7-9 and TRBJ1-3; D remains unclear. V gave up 1 base and J gave up 3 bases, with 7 bases separating them. Germline V gene data show CDR1 as SEHNR and CDR2 as FQNEAQ (reference sequence). This CDR3 is built from 14 residues.

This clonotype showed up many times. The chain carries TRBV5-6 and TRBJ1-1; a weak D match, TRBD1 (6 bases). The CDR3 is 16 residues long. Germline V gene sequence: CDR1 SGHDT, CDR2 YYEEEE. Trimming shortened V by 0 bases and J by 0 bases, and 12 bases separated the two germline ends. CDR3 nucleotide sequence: TGTGCCAGCAGCTTGGAATTGGGGACAATGAACACTGAAGCTTTCTTT. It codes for CASSLELGTMNTEAFF.

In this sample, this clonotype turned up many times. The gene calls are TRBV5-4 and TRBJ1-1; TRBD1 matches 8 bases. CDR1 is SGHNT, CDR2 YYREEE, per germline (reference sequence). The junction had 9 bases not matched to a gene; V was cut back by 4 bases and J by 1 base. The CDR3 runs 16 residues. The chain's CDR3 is CASSIPSGTGNTEAFF. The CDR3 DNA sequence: TGTGCCAGCAGCATTCCATCCGGGACAGGGAACACTGAAGCTTTCTTT.